A single sample is the source of the 27 T cell receptor beta chains below, sequenced in a study of OX40 agonist ivuxolimab in advanced cancers. Library generation was performed with the immunoSEQ multiplex PCR assay. TCRdb limited this immuneACCESS table to in-frame rearrangements with V and J called. A share of clones is missing; checked studies link under half to unresolved V genes, and the rest is unexplained. This sample lists about 88,000 clones; 75% to 90% were detected once. Of the sample, about 0.22% falls within the top ten clones. Sequenced material: CD4+ or CD8+ T cells sorted from blood, taken in a trial of the OX40 agonist ivuxolimab. These receptors were obtained from an adult with an advanced solid tumor such as melanoma, head and neck, liver or kidney cancer.

This clone was detected a few times. The genes are TRBV7-2 and TRBJ1-3, with a possible D match to TRBD1 (6 bases). CDR3 length equals 12 residues. CDR1 SGHTA and CDR2 FQGNSA come from the germline V gene. V shed 7 bases and J shed 8 bases, with 12 bases lying between them. The CDR3: CASITRGYTIYF. The DNA for the CDR3 is TGTGCCAGCATCACCAGGGGTTACACCATATATTTT. Full variable domain (missing parts from reference TRBV7-2 and TRBJ1-3): GAGVSQSPSNKVTEKGKDVELRCDPISGHTALYWYRQSLGQGLEFLIYFQGNSAPDKSGLPSDRFSAERTGGSVSTLTIQRTQQEDSAVYLCASITRGYTIYFGEGSWLTVV.

The chain combines TRBV2 with TRBJ1-3; D perhaps matches TRBD1 (5 bases). This CDR3 is built from 15 residues. Germline lookup yields CDR1 SNHLY and CDR2 FYNNEI. V was shortened by 3 bases and J by 3 bases, with 12 bases between the two germline ends. CDR3 region: CASSDEGSLGNTIYF. CDR3 bases: TGTGCCAGCAGTGACGAGGGGTCGCTTGGAAACACCATATATTTT. The whole variable domain, filled in from reference TRBV2 and TRBJ1-3, reads EPEVTQTPSHQVTQMGQEVILRCVPISNHLYFYWYRQILGQKVEFLVSFYNNEISEKSEIFDDQFSVERPDGSNFTLKIRSTKLEDSAMYFCASSDEGSLGNTIYFGEGSWLTVV.

The chain uses TRBV6-1 and TRBJ2-5, with 9 bases that match TRBD1. The V gene's germline CDR1 is MNHNS and CDR2 SASEGT. Trimming cost V 1 base and J 4 bases; bases outside gene matches: 7. The CDR3 is 16 amino acids. Here the CDR3 reads CASSEGDRERGETQYF. In DNA form, the CDR3 reads TGTGCCAGCAGTGAAGGGGACAGGGAGAGGGGAGAGACCCAGTACTTC.

This clone was counted between two and nine times. Written as DNA, the CDR3 is TGCAGCGTTGAAGGCTTGAGCGGGAGGGAGGGCTCTGGGGCCAACGTCCTGACTTTC. As protein: CSVEGLSGREGSGANVLTF. The chain is built from TRBV29-1 and TRBJ2-6, with TRBD2 identical over 10 bases. Trimming cost V 1 base and J 0 bases; bases outside gene matches: 9. Germline lookup yields CDR1 SQVTM and CDR2 ANQGSEA. This CDR3 contains 19 residues.

CDR3 amino acids: CASSELGTGGDEKLFF. In nucleotides, the CDR3 is TGCGCCAGCAGTGAGCTCGGGACAGGGGGCGATGAAAAACTGTTTTTT. The rearrangement links TRBV10-2 to TRBJ1-4, with 12 bases identical to TRBD1. CDR1 is WSHSY, CDR2 SAAADI, per germline. V gave up 2 bases and J gave up 6 bases; unmatched junction bases: 4. The CDR3 spans 16 residues.

This chain uses TRBV27 with TRBJ2-7; 9 nucleotides agree with TRBD1. CDR1 is MNHEY and CDR2 is SMNVEV in the germline V gene (reference sequence). The CDR3 totals 17 residues. V was clipped by 2 bases and J by 2 bases; unmatched bases: 10. The DNA of the CDR3 is TGTGCCAGCAGTTTAATGGGACAGGGTTTCCCGGCCTACGAGCAGTACTTC. Protein: CASSLMGQGFPAYEQYF.

The CDR3 DNA follows: TGTGCCACCAGCAGAGATGCAGTTAGCAATCAGCCCCAGCATTTT. Amino acids: CATSRDAVSNQPQHF. This sequence joins TRBV15 and TRBJ1-5, with D unresolved. V shed 0 bases and J shed 0 bases, with 6 bases lying between them. Germline CDR1 is LNHNV and CDR2 is YYDKDF (reference sequence). The CDR3 extends over 15 amino acids.

This chain uses TRBV9 with TRBJ1-1; D ambiguous. CDR3 length equals 13 residues. Trimming took off 0 bases at V and 3 bases at J, with 6 bases between the two ends. Germline V gene data show CDR1 as SGDLS and CDR2 as YYNGEE. CDR3 sequence reads: CASSVVYYTEAFF. CDR3 coding DNA: TGTGCCAGCAGCGTAGTCTATTACACTGAAGCTTTCTTT. The full variable domain, its missing parts supplied by reference TRBV9 and TRBJ1-1, is DSGVTQTPKHLITATGQRVTLRCSPRSGDLSVYWYQQSLDQGLQFLIQYYNGEERAKGNILERFSAQQFPDLHSELNLSSLELGDSALYFCASSVVYYTEAFFGQGTRLTVV.

This clone occurred once. The chain links TRBV7-9 to TRBJ2-5; possible D gene TRBD2, 5 bases. Between the trimmed V and J ends, which lost 4 bases and 5 bases, there was a span of 14 bases. The CDR3 consists of 14 residues. CDR1 and CDR2 (germline): SEHNR, FQNEAQ (reference sequence). The CDR3 region has the DNA TGTGCCAGCAGCTCCGGACCGACGGGGGAGACCCAGTACTTC. This encodes CASSSGPTGETQYF.

This clone was counted a single time. The chain joins TRBV5-1 to TRBJ2-5, with 10 bases aligning to TRBD2. Germline V CDR1 and CDR2: SGHRS, YFSETQ. Trimming took 1 base from V and 2 from J; bases not matched to a gene: 5. The CDR3 spans 16 residues. This chain's CDR3 is CASSLRTSGAQETQYF. CDR3 coding DNA: TGCGCCAGCAGCTTGCGAACTAGCGGGGCTCAAGAGACCCAGTACTTC. Filled out from reference TRBV5-1 and TRBJ2-5, the complete variable domain reads KAGVTQTPRYLIKTRGQQVTLSCSPISGHRSVSWYQQTPGQGLQFLFEYFSETQRNKGNFPGRFSGRQFSNSRSEMNVSTLELGDSALYLCASSLRTSGAQETQYFGPGTRLLVL.

The chain carries TRBV30 and TRBJ2-3; no reliable D call. The CDR3 is 13 residues long. V dropped 3 bases and J dropped 2 bases, with 9 bases sitting between them. CDR1 is GTSNPN, CDR2 SVGIG, per germline (reference sequence). Written as DNA, the CDR3 is TGTGCCTGGAGCGACGGCGTCACAGATACGCAGTATTTT. The encoded protein is CAWSDGVTDTQYF.

The V call is TRBV20-1, the J call TRBJ2-7; TRBD2 might be the D (5 bases). V lost 6 bases, J lost 7 bases, and 13 bases lay in between. The CDR3 covers 11 residues. Germline-derived CDR1 and CDR2 are DFQATT and SNEGSKA (reference sequence). The CDR3 nucleotides read TGCAGTGCCCCAAGAACGGGGGAGCAGTACTTC. As protein: CSAPRTGEQYF.

The chain recombines TRBV7-6 with TRBJ2-3; D uncertain. Per the germline V gene, CDR1 is SGHVS and CDR2 is FNYEAQ. The CDR3 loop spans 15 amino acids. Trimming cost V 5 bases and J 4 bases, with 16 bases left between them. CDR3 protein: CASSLRVRTADTQYF. Here the CDR3 DNA reads TGTGCCAGCAGCCTTAGGGTTAGGACCGCAGATACGCAGTATTTT.

The V and J genes are TRBV29-1 and TRBJ1-1; possibly TRBD1 for D (5 bases). CDR1 is SQVTM, CDR2 ANQGSEA, per germline. V gave up 4 bases and J gave up 11 bases, with 14 bases separating them. The CDR3 covers 11 residues. CDR3 sequence (DNA): TGCAGCGTTGTAAGCCGGGGGGGGGCTTTCTTT. It specifies CSVVSRGGAFF. The full variable domain, completed using reference TRBV29-1 and TRBJ1-1, is SAVISQKPSRDICQRGTSLTIQCQVDSQVTMMFWYRQQPGQSLTLIATANQGSEATYESGFVIDKFPISRPNLTFSTLTVSNMSPEDSSIYLCSVVSRGGAFFGQGTRLTVV.

The gene calls are TRBV25-1 and TRBJ1-2; possible D gene TRBD1, 5 bases. Trimming left V 2 bases short and J 3 bases short, with 13 bases between. This CDR3 comprises 15 residues. CDR1 and CDR2 from the germline V gene are MGHDK and SYGVNS. The CDR3 bases are TGTGCCAGCAGTGAAAATATACAGGATTACTATGGCTACACCTTC. Translated, it gives CASSENIQDYYGYTF.

The V call is TRBV9, the J call TRBJ2-1; TRBD2 might be the D (6 bases). The CDR3 contains 15 residues. V was pared by 0 bases and J by 0 bases, with 7 bases between. CDR1 and CDR2 from the germline V gene are SGDLS and YYNGEE. CDR3 loop: CASSVVAVSYNEQFF. CDR3 in DNA: TGTGCCAGCAGCGTAGTAGCGGTCTCCTACAATGAGCAGTTCTTC.

The chain employs TRBV27 and TRBJ1-2; D is unresolved. CDR3 size: 13 residues. V was clipped by 5 bases and J by 7 bases, with 14 bases between them. Germline CDR1 is MNHEY and CDR2 is SMNVEV (reference sequence). Here the CDR3 reads CASSPSSTSGYTF. As DNA, the CDR3 is TGTGCCAGCAGTCCGTCTTCGACATCTGGCTACACCTTC.

The chain couples TRBV14 to TRBJ1-2, with D possibly being TRBD1 (6 bases). The CDR3 sequence is 14 residues long. Trimming stripped 10 bases from V and 8 bases from J, with 23 bases between. The germline CDR1 and CDR2 sequences are SGHDN and FVKESK. Here the CDR3 reads CANRGGPASQGYTF. CDR3 in DNA: TGTGCCAACCGGGGGGGGCCAGCTTCACAGGGCTACACCTTC.

This clone has only a few counts. V is TRBV5-1 and J is TRBJ2-2, with no clear D. Germline V gene data show CDR1 as SGHRS and CDR2 as YFSETQ. Trimming took off 1 base at V and 2 bases at J, with 12 bases between the two ends. The CDR3 runs 16 residues. In DNA form, the CDR3 reads TGCGCCAGCAGCTTGAGGTTTAGGGCAAACACCGGGGAGCTGTTTTTT. Translated, it gives CASSLRFRANTGELFF.

The chain uses TRBV28 and TRBJ2-7; D gene unclear. This CDR3 has 13 residues. Trimming removed 8 bases at V and 5 bases at J, with 16 bases between. The germline gives CDR1 MDHEN, CDR2 SYDVKM. The CDR3, as DNA: TGTGCCAGCCGTCGGGTCCCCGGCAACGAGCAGTACTTC. Protein product: CASRRVPGNEQYF.

The V call is TRBV6-6, the J call TRBJ1-5; D is unclear. This CDR3 is 14 amino acids long. V lost 0 bases, J lost 6 bases, and 9 bases lay in between. CDR1 MNHNY and CDR2 SVGAGI come from the germline V gene (reference sequence). CDR3 region: CASSYSSGSQPQHF. Here the CDR3 DNA reads TGTGCCAGCAGTTACTCTTCGGGGAGTCAGCCCCAGCATTTT.

The J gene is TRBJ2-7, the V gene TRBV9; TRBD2 matches at 8 bases. The length of the CDR3 is 14 residues. Germline CDR1 and CDR2: SGDLS and YYNGEE. V lost 3 bases to trimming and J lost 5 bases; unmatched junction nucleotides: 7. CDR3 in amino acids: CASSAPGLGDEQYF. For the CDR3, the DNA is TGTGCCAGCAGCGCTCCGGGACTAGGAGACGAGCAGTACTTC.

This clone was recorded only once. The rearrangement uses TRBV2 and TRBJ1-2; D is possibly TRBD1 (6 bases). Trimming took off 8 bases at V and 5 bases at J, with 12 bases between the two ends. Germline CDR1 is SNHLY and CDR2 is FYNNEI. The CDR3 sequence is 12 residues long. The CDR3 is CASSGTTYGYTF. CDR3 DNA sequence: TGTGCCAGCTCCGGGACAACGTATGGCTACACCTTC.

This clone appeared a single time. The J gene is TRBJ2-5, the V gene TRBV6-5; 9 bases map to TRBD1. Trimming at V came to 6 bases and at J to 2 bases, leaving 7 bases not matched to a gene. Looked up from germline, CDR1 is MNHEY and CDR2 is SVGAGI. The CDR3 is made up of 15 amino acids. Here the CDR3 reads CASRINRGRQETQYF. In DNA, the CDR3 is TGTGCCAGCAGAATAAACAGGGGGCGGCAAGAGACCCAGTACTTC.

This chain uses TRBV5-1 with TRBJ2-2, with D unclear. From germline, CDR1 is SGHRS and CDR2 YFSETQ. Trimming pared 4 bases from V and 1 base from J, leaving 8 bases between. The CDR3 covers 14 residues. CDR3 amino acids: CASSPVLNTGELFF. CDR3 coding DNA: TGCGCCAGCAGCCCGGTTCTGAACACCGGGGAGCTGTTTTTT.

This clone occurred once. Different DNA sequences within this sample yield the same CDR3. The genes are TRBV6-5 and TRBJ1-2; no clear D. The length of the CDR3 is 12 residues. Trimming cost V 7 bases and J 0 bases, with 6 bases left between them. From germline, CDR1 is MNHEY and CDR2 SVGAGI. CDR3 coding DNA: TGTGCCAGCAAAGGCGCTAACTATGGCTACACCTTC. It specifies CASKGANYGYTF.

The chain carries TRBV11-3 and TRBJ2-2; no reliable D call. V lost 8 bases and J 1 base, leaving 5 bases between the germline ends. The CDR3 extends over 12 amino acids. Germline loops: CDR1 SGHNT, CDR2 YENEEA. This CDR3 reads CASQENTGELFF. The CDR3 region has the DNA TGTGCCAGCCAAGAGAACACCGGGGAGCTGTTTTTT.